Listed below are T cell receptor beta chains from one sample, sequenced in a study of cytomegalovirus exposure and HLA in healthy donors. The repertoire was sequenced with immunoSEQ multiplex PCR; TCRdb's copy has only in-frame clones and lacks some. Of about 180,000 clones listed, over 75% are singletons. The specimen was PBMCs. The source is a woman in her 30s in good health and CMV-seronegative. CDR3s include the opening cysteine and the closing phenylalanine or tryptophan. A D gene is named only where the DNA matches it firmly. The size of a clone is reported for some rows only, either as once, few or many, or as a class for expanded clones.

j_call clone_size d_call v_call cdr3_aa cdr3_nt
TRBJ1-3 . . TRBV7-9 CASSSTGSGNTIYF TGTGCCAGCAGCTCAACAGGGTCTGGAAACACCATATATTTT
TRBJ2-7 . . TRBV7-2 CASSRARGSTYEQYF TGTGCCAGCAGCCGGGCCCGGGGGAGCACCTACGAGCAGTACTTC
TRBJ2-2 . . TRBV9 CASSVGGKTNTGELFF TGTGCCAGCAGCGTAGGAGGGAAAACGAACACCGGGGAGCTGTTTTTT
TRBJ2-5 . . TRBV7-3 CASSSSGTGETQYF TGTGCCAGCAGCTCATCCGGGACTGGGGAGACCCAGTACTTC
TRBJ2-1 once TRBD2 TRBV5-1 CASSLLAGGPEQFF TGCGCCAGCAGCTTGCTAGCGGGGGGGCCCGAGCAGTTCTTC
TRBJ2-2 . . TRBV5-6 CASSFSPNTGELFF TGTGCCAGCAGCTTTTCTCCGAACACCGGGGAGCTGTTTTTT
TRBJ1-4 . . TRBV7-2 CASSWALMGVNEKLFF TGTGCCAGCAGCTGGGCCCTTATGGGCGTAAATGAAAAACTGTTTTTT
TRBJ1-3 . . TRBV5-1 CASSSQGLSGNTIYF TGCGCCAGCAGCTCGCAGGGACTTTCTGGAAACACCATATATTTT
TRBJ2-1 . TRBD2 TRBV4-3 CASSQDRARGDNEQFF TGCGCCAGCAGCCAAGATAGGGCTCGGGGGGACAATGAGCAGTTCTTC
TRBJ1-1 . TRBD1 TRBV19 CASIKGQGYTEAFF TGTGCCAGTATTAAGGGACAGGGTTACACTGAAGCTTTCTTT
TRBJ2-3 . . TRBV5-4 CASSPRDSDTQYF TGTGCCAGCAGCCCCCGGGACTCGGATACGCAGTATTTT
TRBJ2-1 . . TRBV18 CASSPRSFPGAYNEQFF TGTGCCAGCTCACCACGCTCTTTCCCCGGGGCCTACAATGAGCAGTTCTTC
TRBJ2-7 . . TRBV20-1 CSASIGDEQYF TGCAGTGCTAGTATCGGGGACGAGCAGTACTTC
TRBJ2-5 . . TRBV5-1 CASSSGRVPIQETQYF TGCGCCAGCAGTTCCGGCCGGGTTCCCATCCAGGAGACCCAGTACTTC
TRBJ1-6 once TRBD1 TRBV5-8 CASSHGTAQVGVYNSPLHF TGTGCCAGCAGCCATGGGACAGCCCAAGTTGGGGTCTATAATTCACCCCTCCACTTT
TRBJ2-5 . TRBD2 TRBV10-1 CASSLGLAGQETQYF TGCGCCAGCAGCCTTGGACTAGCGGGGCAAGAGACCCAGTACTTC
TRBJ2-5 few . TRBV5-1 CASSLDSPETQYF TGCGCCAGCAGCTTGGATAGTCCTGAGACCCAGTACTTC
TRBJ1-2 few TRBD1 TRBV5-6 CASSLLGTDSVYGYTF TGTGCCAGCAGCTTGTTGGGGACAGATAGCGTCTATGGCTACACCTTC
TRBJ1-2 few TRBD1 TRBV6-1 CASRGDSYGYTF TGTGCCAGCAGGGGGGACAGCTATGGCTACACCTTC
TRBJ2-1 . . TRBV7-6 CASSLAFGGGGEQFF TGTGCCAGCAGCTTAGCGTTCGGGGGCGGGGGAGAGCAGTTCTTC
TRBJ1-1 few . TRBV23-1 CASMNRGRPFEAFF TGCGCCAGCATGAACCGGGGGAGGCCCTTTGAAGCTTTCTTT
TRBJ2-5 . TRBD2 TRBV2 CASQESGSLLETQYF TGTGCCAGCCAAGAAAGCGGGAGCCTACTGGAGACCCAGTACTTC
TRBJ1-3 . . TRBV11-2 CASSLRERGPVSGNTIYF TGTGCCAGCAGCTTACGGGAGAGAGGCCCGGTCTCTGGAAACACCATATATTTT
TRBJ2-7 . TRBD2 TRBV14 CASSQGGSGGPIYEQYF TGTGCCAGCAGCCAAGGAGGCAGCGGGGGCCCAATCTACGAGCAGTACTTC
TRBJ1-1 . . TRBV30 CAWMKTGNTEAFF TGTGCCTGGATGAAGACAGGGAACACTGAAGCTTTCTTT
TRBJ1-1 . . TRBV30 CAWSVGQQGMNTEAFF TGTGCCTGGAGTGTAGGTCAACAGGGTATGAACACTGAAGCTTTCTTT
TRBJ2-2 . TRBD1 TRBV28 CASTGQGAILVTGELFF TGTGCCAGCACTGGACAGGGGGCTATCCTCGTTACCGGGGAGCTGTTTTTT
TRBJ1-4 once TRBD1 TRBV2 CASIRTGGYWATNEKLFF TGTGCCAGCATCAGGACAGGGGGGTATTGGGCAACTAATGAAAAACTGTTTTTT
TRBJ2-2 . . TRBV19 CASSTRGRNTGELFF TGTGCCAGTAGTACTCGGGGGAGGAACACCGGGGAGCTGTTTTTT
TRBJ2-5 . TRBD1 TRBV5-4 CASSSDRGLETQYF TGTGCCAGCAGCTCGGACAGGGGTTTAGAGACCCAGTACTTC
TRBJ1-5 . . TRBV30 CAWGVSNQPQHF TGTGCCTGGGGAGTTAGCAATCAGCCCCAGCATTTT
TRBJ2-1 . . TRBV6-1 CASRPTGGNEQFF TGTGCCAGCAGACCGACAGGTGGCAATGAGCAGTTCTTC
TRBJ2-3 . . TRBV7-8 CASSLQGFDTDTQYF TGTGCCAGCAGCTTACAGGGGTTCGACACAGATACGCAGTATTTT
TRBJ2-1 . . TRBV28 CASSLIPGGLNEQFF TGTGCCAGCAGTTTAATCCCCGGAGGCCTCAATGAGCAGTTCTTC
TRBJ2-3 once TRBD2 TRBV6-1 CASYLSGGPTDTQYF TGTGCCAGCTACCTTAGCGGGGGGCCGACAGATACGCAGTATTTT
TRBJ2-1 once TRBD2 TRBV6-4 CASSVQARLGAGEYNEQFF TGTGCCAGCAGTGTCCAAGCTAGACTAGGAGCGGGAGAATACAATGAGCAGTTCTTC
TRBJ2-7 few TRBD2 TRBV5-1 CASSLGAGESYEQYF TGCGCCAGCAGCTTGGGAGCGGGGGAGAGCTACGAGCAGTACTTC
TRBJ1-4 . . TRBV6-1 CASSIGGRVEKLFF TGTGCCAGCAGCATCGGGGGACGGGTTGAAAAACTGTTTTTT
TRBJ2-5 . TRBD2 TRBV7-3 CASSVSGGRETQYF TGTGCCAGCAGCGTTAGCGGGGGTCGAGAGACCCAGTACTTC
TRBJ1-2 once TRBD1 TRBV5-4 CASSLGQGAISGYTF TGTGCCAGCAGCTTGGGACAGGGGGCAATAAGTGGCTACACCTTC
TRBJ1-2 . . TRBV6-1 CASSEAHPSTYGYTF TGTGCCAGCAGTGAAGCGCATCCGAGCACCTATGGCTACACCTTC
TRBJ2-3 . TRBD2 TRBV2 CASSEAGGRLTGNTQYF TGTGCCAGCAGTGAAGCGGGGGGGAGACTAACTGGGAATACGCAGTATTTT
TRBJ1-6 few TRBD1 TRBV10-3 CAISESPGGSYNSPLHF TGTGCCATCAGTGAGTCTCCAGGGGGCTCCTATAATTCACCCCTCCACTTT
TRBJ1-2 few . TRBV5-1 CASSLAQATYTF TGCGCCAGCAGCTTGGCTCAGGCTACCTACACCTTC
TRBJ1-3 once . TRBV7-9 CASRKGNSGNTIYF TGTGCCAGCAGGAAGGGGAACTCTGGAAACACCATATATTTT
TRBJ2-4 once . TRBV28 CASSSGTFIAKNIQYF TGTGCCAGCAGTTCTGGGACATTCATAGCCAAAAACATTCAGTACTTC
TRBJ2-3 . TRBD2 TRBV10-2 CASCSGAADTQYF TGCGCCAGCTGCAGCGGGGCAGCAGATACGCAGTATTTT
TRBJ2-7 few . TRBV7-9 CASTPTASYEQYF TGTGCCAGCACCCCGACAGCTAGTTACGAGCAGTACTTC
TRBJ2-7 . TRBD1 TRBV18 CASSQPGQGAYEQYF TGTGCCAGCTCACAGCCGGGACAGGGGGCGTACGAGCAGTACTTC
TRBJ1-2 . . TRBV27 CASRIDRDKSYGYTF TGTGCCAGCAGAATAGATAGAGACAAGTCATATGGCTACACCTTC
TRBJ2-7 . TRBD2 TRBV5-6 CASSLVAGGITYEQYF TGTGCCAGCAGCTTGGTCGCGGGGGGGATAACCTACGAGCAGTACTTC
TRBJ1-5 few TRBD1 TRBV6-1 CASSEGVQGHSNQPQHF TGTGCCAGCAGTGAGGGGGTACAGGGGCATAGCAATCAGCCCCAGCATTTT
TRBJ2-3 . TRBD1 TRBV5-1 CASSLNRGPDTQYF TGCGCCAGCAGCTTAAACAGGGGCCCAGATACGCAGTATTTT
TRBJ2-5 . . TRBV6-1 CASSENEGGQETQYF TGTGCCAGCAGTGAAAATGAAGGAGGTCAAGAGACCCAGTACTTC
TRBJ2-3 . TRBD2 TRBV5-1 CASRPPTSGSTDTQYF TGCGCCAGCAGGCCCCCCACTAGCGGTAGCACAGATACGCAGTATTTT
TRBJ2-7 . TRBD1 TRBV5-1 CASSPPPAGGSIYEQYF TGCGCCAGCAGCCCACCACCCGCAGGGGGATCAATCTACGAGCAGTACTTC
TRBJ1-1 few . TRBV30 CAWSEGGGNTEAFF TGTGCCTGGAGTGAGGGGGGGGGTAACACTGAAGCTTTCTTT